This T cell receptor (beta chain) was found in a study of regulatory T cells in long-lasting Graves disease. The study, taken as a whole, reports: A reduction in accuracy may have resulted from the small sample size.

This clonotype was seen many times. Its antigen is unidentified. Time point described: newly diagnosed GD, antithyroid drugs for less than 3 months. Construction of the TCR library relied on RNA isolated from PBMCs. TCR beta libraries were built with iRepertoire HTBI primers and Arm-PCR of CDR3 regions. In TCRdb, the multiplex PCR reads were re-called with MiXCR into one record per CDR3 protein. The sample holds some 350,000 distinct CDR3 sequences, 16% seen once. Trimming took 6 bases from V and 2 from J, leaving 17 bases between them. The germline V gene encodes CDR1 MDHEN and CDR2 SYDVKM. This CDR3 has 15 residues. This same sample was also part of a study on T cells in Graves' hyperthyroidism and ophthalmopathy. That paper states: The TCR CDR3 first-round RT-PCR relied on the HTBI primer set.

The specimen comprised peripheral blood mononuclear cells (PBMCs), sampled at new diagnosis, from a patient treated with antithyroid drugs. The TCR comes from a woman in her late teens or twenties with Graves disease. The chain recombines TRBV28 with TRBJ2-7; D gene unclear. CDR3 region: CASRFSGESAYEQYF. For the CDR3, the DNA is TGTGCCAGCAGATTTTCGGGTGAATCGGCCTACGAGCAGTACTTC.